Included here is one T cell receptor (beta chain) sequence, with context. What it recognizes is unknown. V was pared by 6 bases and J by 10 bases, with 13 bases between. The CDR3 is 13 amino acids. The germline V gene encodes CDR1 ENHRY and CDR2 SYGVKD. This entry is derived from a study of CD8+CD57+ T cells in acquired aplastic anemia. Study at large: CD4+ and CD8+ cells, once sorted, gave DNA averaging about 3.4 ug.

Sequencing involved patients with CD8+CD57+ cell expansion previously shown by flow cytometry. No therapy had been given to the patients at the time of blood sampling. Whole-study results and caveats: Patients and controls had in common 25 to 30 CD8+ CDR3 sequences.

For CDR3 and TCR beta VDJ profiling, genomic DNA was the template used. TCRdb reprocessed the reads with MiXCR, giving one entry per CDR3 protein. The sample carries around 430,000 distinct CDR3 sequences, around a third recorded once. The chain links TRBV10-3 to TRBJ1-6; no definite D call. The TCR sequence derives from a human donor with aplastic anemia. The sample taken for sequencing was sorted CD4+, CD8+, or CD8+CD57+ T cells (not recorded which) from PBMCs. The CDR3 is CAISPRVSSPLHF. The CDR3 coding sequence is TGTGCCATCAGCCCCCGGGTCTCCTCACCCCTCCACTTT.